The following is a TCR beta chain sequence with its context. The antigen is undetermined. The CDR3 consists of 13 residues. Trimming removed 4 bases from V and 4 bases from J; junction bases left unmatched: 1. Germline CDR1 SGHRS, CDR2 YFSETQ. This sample was taken from a study of OX40 agonist ivuxolimab in advanced cancers. Study results and caveats: The 0.1-3.0 mg/kg partial responders had among the lowest clonal expansion.

Method: immunoSEQ multiplex PCR; TCRdb's copy keeps in-frame clones and lacks some. The table includes approximately 90,000 clones, 70% to 90% detected once. J is TRBJ1-2 and V is TRBV5-1, with 10 bases aligning to TRBD1. The receptor was isolated from an adult with an advanced solid tumor such as melanoma, head and neck, liver or kidney cancer. The sequenced sample was CD4+ or CD8+ T cells sorted from blood, obtained in a trial of the OX40 agonist ivuxolimab. The CDR3 nucleotides read TGCGCCAGCAGCCGGACAGGGGGCTATGGCTACACCTTC. Its translation: CASSRTGGYGYTF.